The 6 T cell receptor beta chains given below trace back to one sample, sequenced in a study of identical twins. TCRdb called the 5' RACE reads again in MiXCR, with one record for every CDR3 protein. Among a few hundred thousand distinct CDR3 sequences listed, approximately 8.6% were seen once. Separately, the same data were catalogued under a study of yellow fever vaccine responses in identical twins.

Sequenced input: CD8+ T cells sorted from blood. Receptors originate from a woman aged 18-29 years in good health.

This clonotype was observed at least ten times. The J gene is TRBJ2-3, the V gene TRBV7-2, with no clear D. Deletions cut 3 bases from V and 3 bases from J, with 16 bases between. Looked up from germline, CDR1 is SGHTA and CDR2 is FQGNSA. This CDR3 is 16 amino acids long. The CDR3 region has the DNA TGTGCCAGCAGCTTCCCAGGAGCGATCGGGACAGATACGCAGTATTTT. This codes for CASSFPGAIGTDTQYF.

This clonotype has just a few counts. The chain carries TRBV5-5 and TRBJ1-2; D ambiguous. The germline V gene has CDR1 SGHKS and CDR2 YYEKEE (reference sequence). The CDR3 covers 15 residues. The V gene lost 2 bases and the J gene lost 1 base, with 12 bases spanning the gap. CDR3 sequence (DNA): TGTGCCAGCAGCTTTCGCAGCGGAAATAACTATGGCTACACCTTC. This sequence encodes CASSFRSGNNYGYTF.

At least ten counts were recorded for this clonotype. CDR3 DNA sequence: TGCAGCGTAAAGGAAGACACCGGGGAGCTGTTTTTT. This encodes CSVKEDTGELFF. This chain connects TRBV29-1 to TRBJ2-2; no firm D call. V lost 6 bases, J lost 3 bases, and 8 bases lay in between. The germline gives CDR1 SQVTM, CDR2 ANQGSEA. The CDR3 runs 12 residues.

This clonotype has only a few counts. V gene TRBV7-9 combines with J gene TRBJ2-5; D gene ambiguous. Deletions cut 1 base from V and 5 bases from J, with 11 bases between. The CDR3 totals 14 residues. Per germline, CDR1 SEHNR and CDR2 FQNEAQ (reference sequence). CDR3: CASSLEFPRETQYF. Written as DNA, the CDR3 is TGTGCCAGCAGCTTAGAGTTCCCACGGGAGACCCAGTACTTC.

A few counts support this clonotype. This chain uses TRBV20-1 with TRBJ2-3, with TRBD2 identical over 15 bases. Germline CDR1 is DFQATT and CDR2 is SNEGSKA (reference sequence). The CDR3 extends over 18 amino acids. Trimming took 5 bases from V and 0 from J; bases not matched to a gene: 9. The CDR3, as DNA: TGCAGTGCTTCCGGGACTAGCGGGGGGCGTCCTAGCACAGATACGCAGTATTTT. This sequence encodes CSASGTSGGRPSTDTQYF.

This clonotype was observed a few times. In nucleotides, the CDR3 is TGTGCCAGCAGCTCCACGTCCAGCCTCACAGATACGCAGTATTTT. As protein: CASSSTSSLTDTQYF. This chain uses TRBV7-2 with TRBJ2-3, with no clear D. The CDR3 is 15 residues long. Trimming cost V 4 bases and J 2 bases, with 13 bases left between them. Germline CDR1 is SGHTA and CDR2 is FQGNSA.